This is a list of T cell receptor beta chains from one sample in a study of T cells after yellow fever vaccination. MiXCR, applied by TCRdb to the 5' RACE reads, yields one record per CDR3 protein. The table lists hundreds of thousands of distinct CDR3 sequences, 6.2% of them singletons. Material: PBMCs, obtained 5 days after the yellow fever booster vaccination. The receptors stem from a man between 25 and 39 years old who received the YFV17D yellow fever vaccine. The CDR3 runs from the conserved cysteine through the conserved F or W. D genes are given only for firm matches. The size field is filled for only some rows; it gives once, few, many or a size class.

d_gene	abundance	v_gene	j_gene	len	CDR3aa	CDR3nt
TRBD2	few	TRBV15	TRBJ2-1	15	CATSPRTSLGNEQFF	TGTGCCACCAGCCCTCGGACTAGTCTGGGCAATGAGCAGTTCTTC
NA	NA	TRBV6-2/TRBV6-3	TRBJ1-2	15	CASSPAGPINYGYTF	TGTGCCAGCAGCCCCGCGGGTCCGATCAACTATGGCTACACCTTC
NA	many	TRBV20-1	TRBJ2-4	14	CSASLSVTKNIQYF	TGCAGTGCTAGTTTGTCCGTAACCAAAAACATTCAGTACTTC
NA	many	TRBV3-1	TRBJ2-7	15	CASSQDLIGAYEQYF	TGTGCCAGCAGCCAAGATCTAATCGGGGCCTACGAGCAGTACTTC
NA	few	TRBV24-1	TRBJ1-2	12	CATSDVSGGYTF	TGTGCCACCAGTGATGTCAGTGGTGGCTACACCTTC
TRBD1	NA	TRBV4-3	TRBJ2-3	17	CASSQVGGTGAADTQYF	TGCGCCAGCAGCCAAGTGGGGGGGACAGGGGCGGCAGATACGCAGTATTTT
TRBD1	many	TRBV12-3/TRBV12-4	TRBJ2-3	14	CASSPGTGTLPQYF	TGTGCCAGCAGTCCCGGGACAGGGACCCTGCCGCAGTATTTT
TRBD2	many	TRBV12-3/TRBV12-4	TRBJ2-3	16	CASSPPSGGTTDTQYF	TGTGCCAGCAGCCCGCCGAGCGGGGGTACCACAGATACGCAGTATTTT
TRBD1	NA	TRBV10-3	TRBJ2-7	15	CAISEGTGVVYEQYF	TGTGCCATCAGTGAGGGGACAGGGGTTGTTTACGAGCAGTACTTC
TRBD1	few	TRBV29-1	TRBJ2-7	14	CSVASGTVLYGQYF	TGCAGCGTTGCCTCCGGGACAGTACTATACGGTCAGTACTTC
NA	many	TRBV2	TRBJ2-7	15	CASRAGTTYSYEQYF	TGTGCCAGCAGAGCCGGGACGACCTACTCCTACGAGCAGTACTTC
TRBD2	few	TRBV11-1	TRBJ2-5	20	CASSLDGTGLAGDLGETQYF	TGTGCCAGCAGCTTAGATGGGACGGGGCTAGCGGGAGACTTGGGAGAGACCCAGTACTTC
TRBD2	few	TRBV6-1	TRBJ2-1	17	CASTQPGLSDRGAQQFF	TGTGCCAGCACTCAGCCGGGACTATCAGACCGAGGGGCCCAGCAGTTCTTC
NA	many	TRBV11-2	TRBJ1-4	19	CASSSLPSGGRGTNEKLFF	TGTGCCAGCAGCTCCCTCCCCTCGGGCGGGCGAGGAACTAATGAAAAACTGTTTTTT
NA	few	TRBV5-1	TRBJ2-1	15	CASSNREITYNEQFF	TGCGCCAGCAGCAACCGGGAGATCACCTACAATGAGCAGTTCTTC
NA	NA	TRBV7-2	TRBJ2-7	14	CASSPGTPVYEQYF	TGTGCCAGCAGCCCTGGGACACCAGTCTACGAGCAGTACTTC
TRBD2	NA	TRBV5-1	TRBJ2-3	18	CASSTGTSGIRGTDTQYF	TGCGCCAGCTCTACCGGGACTAGCGGGATCAGAGGCACAGATACGCAGTATTTT
NA	few	TRBV14	TRBJ1-2	14	CASSQEAGFGGYTF	TGTGCCAGCAGCCAAGAGGCTGGGTTCGGCGGCTACACCTTC
TRBD1	few	TRBV5-1	TRBJ2-5	15	CASNRAGGPQETQYF	TGCGCCAGCAATCGGGCAGGGGGTCCTCAAGAGACCCAGTACTTC
NA	few	TRBV7-2	TRBJ2-3	14	CASSYEHSTDTQYF	TGTGCCAGCAGCTATGAACACAGCACAGATACGCAGTATTTT
NA	NA	TRBV7-9	TRBJ2-2	14	CASSFVLGTGELFF	TGTGCCAGCAGCTTTGTTTTGGGAACCGGGGAGCTGTTTTTT
NA	many	TRBV30	TRBJ1-4	13	CAWSVRGREKLFF	TGTGCCTGGAGTGTAAGGGGTAGAGAAAAACTGTTTTTT
NA	many	TRBV6-4	TRBJ2-1	16	CASSDSGKRGYNEQFF	TGTGCCAGCAGTGACTCGGGCAAGAGGGGGTACAATGAGCAGTTCTTC